A selection of T cell receptor beta chains follows, all from one sample in a study of neurological immune-mediated disorders. A single record per CDR3 protein comes from TCRdb applying MiXCR to the 5' RACE reads. The sample carries tens of thousands of distinct CDR3 sequences, 4.5% recorded once. Sequencing used PBMCs. The receptors originated from a man younger than 40 with multiple sclerosis. Both conserved end residues are part of each CDR3. A D gene is named only where the DNA matches it firmly. Clone size is given for some rows only: seen once, a few or many times, or a class if the clone is expanded.

d_call	v_call	cdr3_length	clone_size	j_call	cdr3_aa	cdr3_nt
TRBD1	TRBV4-1	17	-	TRBJ2-3	CASSRLWGQGRTDTQYF	TGCGCCAGCAGCCGCCTTTGGGGACAGGGACGCACAGATACGCAGTATTTT
TRBD1	TRBV5-1	14	-	TRBJ2-7	CASTMDRGYYEQYF	TGCGCCAGCACCATGGACAGGGGATACTACGAGCAGTACTTC
-	TRBV5-1	13	many	TRBJ1-1	CASSSGTYTEAFF	TGCGCCAGCAGCTCCGGGACGTACACTGAAGCTTTCTTT
-	TRBV20-1	14	many	TRBJ2-3	CSARADLGRDTQYF	TGCAGTGCTAGAGCTGACCTAGGGAGGGATACGCAGTATTTT
-	TRBV12-5	15	few	TRBJ1-1	CASGLGLVVNTEAFF	TGTGCTAGTGGTTTGGGCCTCGTGGTGAACACTGAAGCTTTCTTT
-	TRBV7-2	13	many	TRBJ2-7	CASSRATQGPPYF	TGTGCCAGCAGCCGAGCAACACAGGGACCTCCTTACTTC
-	TRBV5-1	15	many	TRBJ1-1	CASSLGQMRGAEAFF	TGCGCCAGCAGCTTGGGCCAGATGAGGGGAGCTGAAGCTTTCTTT
-	TRBV20-1	13	many	TRBJ2-3	CSGWKGGTDTQYF	TGCAGTGGTTGGAAGGGGGGCACAGATACGCAGTATTTT
-	TRBV5-1	16	many	TRBJ2-6	CASSLDSLSGANVLTF	TGCGCCAGCAGCTTGGACAGCCTTAGTGGGGCCAACGTCCTGACTTTC
-	TRBV7-8	14	many	TRBJ1-4	CASSQKRGYEKLFF	TGTGCCAGCAGCCAGAAAAGGGGATACGAAAAACTGTTTTTT
-	TRBV6-1	15	many	TRBJ1-1	CASSEPLGRVAEAFF	TGTGCCAGCAGTGAACCCCTTGGCAGGGTGGCTGAAGCTTTCTTT
TRBD1	TRBV4-1	16	many	TRBJ2-2	CASSHRQGWDTGELFF	TGCGCCAGCAGCCACCGACAGGGTTGGGACACCGGGGAGCTGTTTTTT
-	TRBV20-1	13	many	TRBJ2-4	CSARASGLNIQYF	TGCAGTGCTAGGGCCTCCGGGTTGAACATTCAGTACTTC
TRBD1	TRBV11-1	15	many	TRBJ1-1	CASSYQGQVNTEAFF	TGTGCCAGCAGCTATCAAGGACAGGTGAACACTGAAGCTTTCTTT
TRBD2	TRBV5-1	15	many	TRBJ2-1	CASSLGTSDYNEQFF	TGCGCCAGCAGCCTAGGGACTAGCGACTACAATGAGCAGTTCTTC
-	TRBV20-1	12	many	TRBJ2-7	CSARIRTYEQYF	TGCAGTGCTAGAATCAGAACCTACGAGCAGTACTTC
TRBD1	TRBV5-1	15	many	TRBJ1-1	CASSTSGTGITEAFF	TGCGCCAGCAGCACATCCGGGACAGGGATCACTGAAGCTTTCTTT
-	TRBV12-3/TRBV12-4	13	-	TRBJ1-2	CASRPTGSYGYTF	TGTGCCAGCAGACCGACCGGGAGCTATGGCTACACCTTC
-	TRBV6-1	14	many	TRBJ2-2	CASSETLNTGELFF	TGTGCCAGCAGTGAAACTTTGAACACCGGGGAGCTGTTTTTT
TRBD1	TRBV6-5	15	many	TRBJ1-1	CASSYLRQGNTEAFF	TGTGCCAGCAGCTATCTTAGACAGGGTAACACTGAAGCTTTCTTT
-	TRBV2	15	many	TRBJ1-6	CASSERDSRNSPLNF	TGTGCCAGCAGTGAAAGAGACAGTCGAAATTCACCCCTCAACTTT
TRBD2	TRBV4-1	16	many	TRBJ2-1	CASSQPGLAANNEQFF	TGCGCCAGCAGCCAACCGGGACTAGCGGCTAACAATGAGCAGTTCTTC
-	TRBV3-1	13	many	TRBJ1-4	CASRVRGSEKLFF	TGTGCCAGCCGGGTCAGGGGAAGTGAAAAACTGTTTTTT
-	TRBV18	15	-	TRBJ1-1	CASSLTGRLDTEAFF	TGTGCCAGCTCACTAACAGGGAGGCTAGACACTGAAGCTTTCTTT
-	TRBV28	13	many	TRBJ1-2	CASSFAGAGGYTF	TGTGCCAGCAGTTTTGCGGGGGCCGGTGGCTACACCTTC
-	TRBV19	14	many	TRBJ1-1	CASSMGGSYTEAFF	TGTGCCAGTAGTATGGGAGGGAGCTACACTGAAGCTTTCTTT
-	TRBV5-1	15	many	TRBJ2-3	CASSSDGQQADTQYF	TGCGCCAGCAGCTCCGACGGACAACAGGCAGATACGCAGTATTTT
-	TRBV7-9	16	many	TRBJ1-2	CASSSSQGDRLYGYTF	TGTGCCAGCAGCTCCTCCCAGGGAGATCGGCTCTATGGCTACACCTTC
-	TRBV2	15	many	TRBJ1-2	CASQSFGGANYGYTF	TGTGCCAGCCAGTCTTTTGGGGGAGCTAACTATGGCTACACCTTC
-	TRBV2	12	many	TRBJ1-1	CASSVAQSEAFF	TGTGCCAGCAGTGTTGCACAATCTGAAGCTTTCTTT
-	TRBV11-2	12	many	TRBJ2-7	CASSPLRNEQYF	TGTGCCAGCAGCCCCCTCAGGAACGAGCAGTACTTC
TRBD2	TRBV5-5	15	many	TRBJ2-1	CASRTSGGPYNEQFF	TGTGCCAGCAGGACTAGCGGGGGACCTTACAATGAGCAGTTCTTC
-	TRBV5-1	12	few	TRBJ1-1	CASSRDNTEAFF	TGCGCCAGCAGCCGGGACAACACTGAAGCTTTCTTT
-	TRBV3-1	13	many	TRBJ1-5	CASSQGGTLLQHF	TGTGCCAGCAGCCAAGGAGGGACCCTGCTCCAGCATTTT
-	TRBV7-9	16	many	TRBJ2-1	CASSPMVGFKNNEQFF	TGTGCCAGCAGCCCGATGGTAGGGTTCAAAAACAATGAGCAGTTCTTC
TRBD2	TRBV5-1	17	many	TRBJ2-3	CASSLERTSGGADTQYF	TGCGCCAGCAGCTTGGAAAGGACTAGCGGGGGGGCAGATACGCAGTATTTT
TRBD2	TRBV12-3/TRBV12-4	14	-	TRBJ2-5	CASSFTLRTSGPNF	TGTGCCAGCAGTTTCACCTTACGGACTAGCGGGCCCAACTTC
-	TRBV20-1	13	many	TRBJ1-5	CSATGGAGQPQHF	TGCAGTGCCACTGGGGGGGCGGGACAGCCCCAGCATTTT
TRBD2	TRBV10-1	15	-	TRBJ2-7	CASSETSGYSYEQYF	TGCGCCAGCAGTGAGACTAGCGGCTACTCCTACGAGCAGTACTTC
-	TRBV7-9	14	many	TRBJ1-6	CASSAQGIRSPLHF	TGTGCCAGCAGCGCCCAGGGTATAAGATCACCCCTCCACTTT
TRBD1	TRBV6-6	16	-	TRBJ2-2	CASRIDRGKGTGELFF	TGTGCCAGCAGAATCGACAGGGGGAAAGGCACCGGGGAGCTGTTTTTT
TRBD1	TRBV12-3/TRBV12-4	15	many	TRBJ1-4	CASSLARTGAEKLFF	TGTGCCAGCAGTTTAGCGAGGACAGGCGCGGAAAAACTGTTTTTT
TRBD1	TRBV4-2	19	many	TRBJ1-1	CASSQALGQGGRGDTEAFF	TGTGCCAGCAGCCAAGCCCTAGGACAGGGCGGAAGGGGGGACACTGAAGCTTTCTTT
TRBD1	TRBV7-9	17	many	TRBJ2-1	CASSSSPGQGARNEQFF	TGTGCCAGCAGCTCTAGTCCGGGACAGGGGGCGCGGAATGAGCAGTTCTTC
-	TRBV10-3	13	many	TRBJ1-4	CATKQGGDEKLFF	TGTGCCACCAAACAGGGAGGGGATGAAAAACTGTTTTTT
-	TRBV21-1	16	many	TRBJ2-7	CASSKGKGWPWGEQYF	TGTGCCAGCAGCAAAGGCAAGGGGTGGCCCTGGGGCGAGCAGTACTTC
-	TRBV7-9	14	many	TRBJ2-7	CASSLGYSSYEQYF	TGTGCCAGCAGCTTAGGGTACAGCTCCTACGAGCAGTACTTC
-	TRBV7-2	12	few	TRBJ1-1	CASSAHMIGAFF	TGTGCCAGCAGCGCCCACATGATCGGAGCTTTCTTT
TRBD2	TRBV9	15	many	TRBJ2-1	CASSPGRVTYNEQFF	TGTGCCAGCAGCCCAGGGAGGGTCACCTACAATGAGCAGTTCTTC
TRBD1	TRBV3-1	15	many	TRBJ1-1	CASSPRTGLTTEAFF	TGTGCCAGCAGCCCTCGGACAGGGTTGACCACTGAAGCTTTCTTT
TRBD1	TRBV20-1	14	few	TRBJ1-6	CSARTGVYNSPLHF	TGCAGTGCTAGGACAGGGGTGTATAATTCACCCCTCCACTTT
-	TRBV5-1	15	-	TRBJ2-1	CASSLEGVPYNEQFF	TGCGCCAGCAGCTTGGAAGGGGTACCCTACAATGAGCAGTTCTTC
-	TRBV6-6	14	many	TRBJ1-2	CASSYLGVHHGYTF	TGTGCCAGCAGTTACTTGGGGGTTCATCACGGCTACACCTTC
-	TRBV20-1	13	-	TRBJ2-3	CSARELNSRLPYF	TGCAGTGCTAGAGAGTTAAACTCCCGTTTACCGTATTTT
TRBD1	TRBV10-3	14	many	TRBJ1-1	CAIKMGQGRTEAFF	TGTGCCATCAAAATGGGACAGGGGCGTACTGAAGCTTTCTTT